The 29 T cell receptor beta chains given below trace back to one sample, sequenced in a study of radiotherapy plus CTLA-4 blockade in lung cancer. Here immunoSEQ multiplex PCR was the method, and the copy in TCRdb shows in-frame clones only, minus some. This sample yields about 80,000 clones, of which roughly 86% are seen a single time; approximately 2.2% belongs to the top ten. This specimen consisted of peripheral blood, obtained from a patient treated with radiotherapy plus ipilimumab. These TCRs come from a human donor with non-small cell lung cancer who had a partial response to radiotherapy plus ipilimumab.

The chain links TRBV19 to TRBJ2-3; 10 positions agree with TRBD2. Germline V gives CDR1 LNHDA, CDR2 SQIVND (reference sequence). The CDR3 is 16 amino acids. Germline trimming cut 5 bases from V and 0 bases from J; bases unmatched to any gene: 5. In DNA form, the CDR3 reads TGTGCCAGTAGTCAGGGTAGCGGGAGGAGCACAGATACGCAGTATTTT. This codes for CASSQGSGRSTDTQYF.

The chain uses TRBV4-1 and TRBJ2-5; no clear D gene. Germline values: CDR1 MGHRA, CDR2 YSYEKL. The CDR3 runs to 15 residues. The V gene lost 5 bases and the J gene lost 0 bases, with 13 bases spanning the gap. For the CDR3, the DNA is TGCGCCAGCAGCTTGCGACTCCAGTACCAAGAGACCCAGTACTTC. It translates to CASSLRLQYQETQYF.

The V call is TRBV9, the J call TRBJ2-3, with 10 bases matching TRBD2. In germline, CDR1 is SGDLS, CDR2 YYNGEE. This CDR3 is built from 19 residues. J was trimmed by 4 bases and V by 0 bases; bases with no gene match: 14. The CDR3 sequence is CASSVGNSGRWGAPDTQYF. The CDR3 coding sequence is TGTGCCAGCAGCGTAGGAAATAGCGGGAGGTGGGGGGCACCAGATACGCAGTATTTT.

This sequence joins TRBV28 and TRBJ2-3; 7 nucleotides align to TRBD1. The CDR3 runs to 13 residues. Germline V lookup: CDR1 MDHEN, CDR2 SYDVKM. The J segment lost 4 bases and the V segment lost 6 bases, leaving 4 bases of the junction unmatched. CDR3 sequence (DNA): TGTGCCAGCAGCACAGGGACAGCAGATACGCAGTATTTT. This sequence encodes CASSTGTADTQYF.

The genes are TRBV5-1 and TRBJ2-1; 9 positions match TRBD2. The CDR3 is made up of 15 amino acids. Germline CDR1 and CDR2: SGHRS and YFSETQ. Trimming removed 0 bases from V and 7 bases from J; junction bases left unmatched: 5. CDR3 region: CASSLDSGRTNEQFF. The CDR3 nucleotides read TGCGCCAGCAGCTTGGATAGCGGGAGAACGAATGAGCAGTTCTTC.

The rearrangement links TRBV29-1 to TRBJ1-3; no definite D call. The CDR3 sequence is 12 residues long. The V gene lost 4 bases and the J gene lost 4 bases, with 8 bases spanning the gap. Germline V gene lookup returns CDR1 SQVTM and CDR2 ANQGSEA. CDR3 coding DNA: TGCAGCGTTGCCGGGTCCGGAAACACCATATATTTT. Encoded protein: CSVAGSGNTIYF.

The rearrangement links TRBV6-6 to TRBJ2-7; no definite D call. CDR3 size: 12 residues. CDR1 is MNHNY, CDR2 SVGAGI, per germline (reference sequence). The V end lost 9 bases, the J end lost 3 bases, and 12 bases lay between the germline ends. The CDR3, as DNA: TGTGCCAGTTCCGTCTCTTTCTACGAGCAGTACTTC. Its protein product is CASSVSFYEQYF.

The CDR3 sequence: CASSPPQSGANVLTF. The CDR3 DNA reads TGTGCCAGCAGCCCTCCACAATCTGGGGCCAACGTCCTGACTTTC. The chain joins TRBV9 to TRBJ2-6; D call uncertain. The CDR3 consists of 15 residues. Looked up from germline, CDR1 is SGDLS and CDR2 is YYNGEE. V was cut by 4 bases and J by 1 base, with 9 bases left in between.

This chain connects TRBV18 to TRBJ2-1; D gene unclear. The CDR3 has 11 residues. Germline V lookup: CDR1 KGHSH, CDR2 LQKENI. The V end lost 3 bases, the J end lost 6 bases, and 3 bases lay between the germline ends. CDR3 bases: TGTGCCAGCTCACCTAGCAATGAGCAGTTCTTC. Encoded protein: CASSPSNEQFF.

The chain combines TRBV19 with TRBJ2-5, with 8 bases aligning to TRBD2. CDR3 length equals 17 residues. V shed 5 bases, J shed 6 bases, and the junction held 17 bases outside the gene matches. The germline V gene encodes CDR1 LNHDA and CDR2 SQIVND (reference sequence). DNA for the CDR3: TGTGCCAGTAGTTGGAAGACGGGGGGGCAATCTATGAAGACCCAGTACTTC. Amino acids: CASSWKTGGQSMKTQYF.

The chain recombines TRBV5-6 with TRBJ2-1; TRBD2 matches 11 bases. Germline CDR1 is SGHDT and CDR2 is YYEEEE. This CDR3 is built from 15 residues. J lost 8 bases, V lost 5 bases, and 9 bases had no gene match. The CDR3 is CASRPASGRSHEQFF. The CDR3, as DNA: TGTGCCAGCAGGCCTGCTAGCGGGAGGTCCCATGAGCAGTTCTTC. Supplemented by reference TRBV5-6 and TRBJ2-1, the full variable domain reads DAGVTQSPTHLIKTRGQQVTLRCSPKSGHDTVSWYQQALGQGPQFIFQYYEEEERQRGNFPDRFSGHQFPNYSSELNVNALLLGDSALYLCASRPASGRSHEQFFGPGTRLTVL.

V usage is TRBV5-4 and J usage is TRBJ2-3; the D is unclear. The germline CDR1 and CDR2 sequences are SGHNT and YYREEE (reference sequence). This CDR3 comprises 14 residues. Trimming took 7 bases from V and 1 from J, leaving 13 bases between them. The chain's CDR3 is CASGSSVGTDTQYF. In nucleotides, the CDR3 is TGTGCCAGCGGCTCCAGTGTCGGCACAGATACGCAGTATTTT. Using reference TRBV5-4 and TRBJ2-3 for the parts outside the CDR3, the full variable domain is ETGVTQSPTHLIKTRGQQVTLRCSSQSGHNTVSWYQQALGQGPQFIFQYYREEENGRGNFPPRFSGLQFPNYSSELNVNALELDDSALYLCASGSSVGTDTQYFGPGTRLTVL.

This chain uses TRBV5-6 with TRBJ1-1, with D perhaps matching TRBD1 (5 bases). CDR3 size: 11 residues. Germline V gene sequence: CDR1 SGHDT, CDR2 YYEEEE. V was clipped by 3 bases and J by 10 bases, with 10 bases between them. CDR3 nucleotide sequence: TGTGCCAGCAGCTCGGGGGGTGGAGCTTTCTTT. Amino acid sequence: CASSSGGGAFF. The full variable domain, its missing parts supplied by reference TRBV5-6 and TRBJ1-1, is DAGVTQSPTHLIKTRGQQVTLRCSPKSGHDTVSWYQQALGQGPQFIFQYYEEEERQRGNFPDRFSGHQFPNYSSELNVNALLLGDSALYLCASSSGGGAFFGQGTRLTVV.

This rearrangement joins TRBV29-1 to TRBJ2-1; 11 nucleotides agree with TRBD1. The CDR3 runs 14 residues. Germline V gives CDR1 SQVTM, CDR2 ANQGSEA. J was trimmed by 2 bases and V by 5 bases; bases with no gene match: 2. For the CDR3, the DNA is TGCAGCGTTCGGACAGGGGGCCCCTACAATGAGCAGTTCTTC. It codes for CSVRTGGPYNEQFF.

The chain employs TRBV27 and TRBJ2-1, with 13 bases identical to TRBD2. With 6 bases clipped from V and 7 bases from J, the junction kept 6 bases outside the gene matches. This CDR3 contains 15 residues. Germline V gives CDR1 MNHEY, CDR2 SMNVEV (reference sequence). The CDR3 protein is CASSRGTSGNNEQFF. DNA of the CDR3: TGTGCCAGCAGCCGCGGGACTAGCGGGAATAATGAGCAGTTCTTC.

This rearrangement joins TRBV12-5 to TRBJ1-2; D is perhaps TRBD1 (6 bases). The V and J ends lost 5 bases and 4 bases respectively, with 17 bases between them. This CDR3 region has 15 residues. CDR1 is LGHNT and CDR2 is FRNRAP in the germline V gene. This chain's CDR3 is CASGNLYGTSYGYTF. The DNA for the CDR3 is TGTGCTAGTGGTAACCTATATGGGACAAGCTATGGCTACACCTTC.

J is TRBJ2-3 and V is TRBV7-3, with TRBD1 as a possible D gene (5 bases). There are 15 residues in the CDR3. The V end was cut by 5 bases, the J end by 2 bases, with 14 bases between. Looked up from germline, CDR1 is SGHTA and CDR2 is FQGTGA. The CDR3 is CASSRADRDTDTQYF. In nucleotides, the CDR3 is TGTGCCAGCAGCAGGGCAGACAGAGACACAGATACGCAGTATTTT.

The rearrangement joins TRBV27 to TRBJ2-2; 8 nucleotides match TRBD2. CDR3 length: 15 amino acids. Trimming removed 2 bases from V and 4 bases from J; junction bases left unmatched: 3. Germline V gene sequence: CDR1 MNHEY, CDR2 SMNVEV (reference sequence). The CDR3 here is CASSLAGGSTGELFF. The CDR3 coding sequence is TGTGCCAGCAGTTTAGCGGGAGGAAGCACCGGGGAGCTGTTTTTT.

The V call is TRBV28, the J call TRBJ2-7; 10 nucleotides align to TRBD1. The CDR3 covers 16 residues. J was trimmed by 3 bases and V by 5 bases; bases with no gene match: 10. Germline V gene sequence: CDR1 MDHEN, CDR2 SYDVKM. The CDR3 spells CASSRMPGQGNYEQYF. The CDR3, as DNA: TGTGCCAGCAGTCGAATGCCGGGACAGGGGAACTACGAGCAGTACTTC.

This chain links TRBV6-5 with TRBJ1-2; 9 nucleotides align to TRBD1. In germline, CDR1 is MNHEY, CDR2 SVGAGI. The junction had 9 bases not matched to a gene; V was cut back by 2 bases and J by 8 bases. This CDR3 region has 15 residues. The CDR3 coding sequence is TGTGCCAGCAGTTACGCGGGACAGGGATTGAGCGGCTACACCTTC. Its protein product is CASSYAGQGLSGYTF.

CDR3 DNA sequence: TGCGCCAGCAGACAGGACAGCACAGATACGCAGTATTTT. Amino acid sequence: CASRQDSTDTQYF. The V call is TRBV5-1, the J call TRBJ2-3, with D possibly being TRBD1 (5 bases). The CDR3 is 13 amino acids. Germline V gives CDR1 SGHRS, CDR2 YFSETQ. Trimming cost V 5 bases and J 0 bases, with 7 bases left between them.

This sequence joins TRBV5-4 and TRBJ2-5; maybe TRBD2 (6 bases). The DNA end is more similar to TRBJ2-7, so the J call may be wrong. The CDR3 spans 14 residues. The germline CDR1 and CDR2 sequences are SGHNT and YYREEE (reference sequence). This CDR3 reads CASSLDAGSYEQYF. The CDR3 DNA sequence: TGTGCCAGCAGCTTGGACGCGGGAAGCTACGAGCAGTACTTC.

The table lists this clone with a count of one. The V call is TRBV4-3, the J call TRBJ2-3; D is perhaps TRBD2 (6 bases). Germline V gene data show CDR1 as LGHNA and CDR2 as YSLEER. Trimming pared 0 bases from V and 4 bases from J, leaving 11 bases between. The CDR3 consists of 15 residues. For the CDR3, the DNA is TGCGCCAGCAGCCAAGATCGGGAGCCTGCAGATACGCAGTATTTT. This gives the protein CASSQDREPADTQYF.

This rearrangement joins TRBV11-2 to TRBJ1-5; the match to TRBD1 covers 8 bases. This CDR3 is built from 17 residues. V shed 4 bases and J 4 bases; nucleotides not matched to a gene: 12. Germline CDR1 is SGHAT and CDR2 is FQNNGV. CDR3 sequence: CASSSLRDRRLNQPQHF. DNA of the CDR3: TGTGCCAGCAGCTCACTCCGGGACAGGCGATTGAATCAGCCCCAGCATTTT.

This chain links TRBV7-2 with TRBJ2-1; TRBD2 agrees at 9 bases. J was trimmed by 5 bases and V by 5 bases; bases with no gene match: 10. The CDR3 runs to 16 residues. Germline CDR1 SGHTA, CDR2 FQGNSA. CDR3 coding DNA: TGTGCCAGCAGCCAGAGGGGCGGGAGGGTTGACAATGAGCAGTTCTTC. Protein: CASSQRGGRVDNEQFF. Full variable domain (rest looked up from reference TRBV7-2 and TRBJ2-1): GAGVSQSPSNKVTEKGKDVELRCDPISGHTALYWYRQSLGQGLEFLIYFQGNSAPDKSGLPSDRFSAERTGGSVSTLTIQRTQQEDSAVYLCASSQRGGRVDNEQFFGPGTRLTVL.

The J gene is TRBJ1-2, the V gene TRBV28; 8 nucleotides match TRBD1. From germline, CDR1 is MDHEN and CDR2 SYDVKM. V was clipped by 1 base and J by 2 bases; unmatched bases: 9. The CDR3 spans 17 residues. CDR3 amino acids: CASSLSGTGSSNYGYTF. Here the CDR3 DNA reads TGTGCCAGCAGTTTATCGGGGACAGGATCTTCCAACTATGGCTACACCTTC.

The rearrangement links TRBV11-2 to TRBJ1-1; D may be TRBD1 (5 bases). CDR1 SGHAT and CDR2 FQNNGV come from the germline V gene. The CDR3 totals 15 residues. V was trimmed by 0 bases and J by 7 bases, leaving 15 bases between them. The CDR3 loop reads CASSLDDIGGFEAFF. The CDR3 nucleotides are TGTGCCAGCAGCTTAGACGACATCGGGGGTTTTGAAGCTTTCTTT.

This rearrangement joins TRBV28 to TRBJ2-7, with 7 bases identical to TRBD1. The germline V gene has CDR1 MDHEN and CDR2 SYDVKM. Trimming at V came to 10 bases and at J to 3 bases, leaving 9 bases not matched to a gene. The CDR3 runs to 13 residues. The CDR3 sequence is CATTGQEDYEQYF. The CDR3 DNA follows: TGTGCCACCACAGGACAGGAGGACTACGAGCAGTACTTC.

This chain links TRBV7-2 with TRBJ2-1; 11 nucleotides match TRBD2. Germline V gene data show CDR1 as SGHTA and CDR2 as FQGNSA. The CDR3 runs 15 residues. V dropped 0 bases and J dropped 5; count of bases not matched to a gene: 0. The CDR3 protein is CASSLALAGDNEQFF. CDR3 nucleotides: TGTGCCAGCAGCTTAGCACTAGCGGGAGACAATGAGCAGTTCTTC.